This T cell receptor beta chain was retrieved from a study of blood T cell repertoires in COVID-19. On the study more broadly: Collection of acute and convalescent COVID-19 samples took place in the United States, Italy and Spain.

Assay: immunoSEQ multiplex PCR; the TCRdb copy retains only in-frame clones and omits some. Of over 50,000 clones detected, over 75% appear once; the ten largest clones hold about an eighth. Sequenced: peripheral blood. This TCR derives from a human donor with active COVID-19. The donor label of this sample is uncertain.

In DNA form, the CDR3 reads TGCGCCAGCAGCTTGGGAAGGCGCGGGAGCGCAGATACGCAGTATTTT. Residues: CASSLGRRGSADTQYF. This sequence joins TRBV5-1 and TRBJ2-3; 7 positions match TRBD2. Trimming cost V 0 bases and J 4 bases; bases outside gene matches: 8. This CDR3 is 16 amino acids long. CDR1 is SGHRS, CDR2 YFSETQ, per germline.